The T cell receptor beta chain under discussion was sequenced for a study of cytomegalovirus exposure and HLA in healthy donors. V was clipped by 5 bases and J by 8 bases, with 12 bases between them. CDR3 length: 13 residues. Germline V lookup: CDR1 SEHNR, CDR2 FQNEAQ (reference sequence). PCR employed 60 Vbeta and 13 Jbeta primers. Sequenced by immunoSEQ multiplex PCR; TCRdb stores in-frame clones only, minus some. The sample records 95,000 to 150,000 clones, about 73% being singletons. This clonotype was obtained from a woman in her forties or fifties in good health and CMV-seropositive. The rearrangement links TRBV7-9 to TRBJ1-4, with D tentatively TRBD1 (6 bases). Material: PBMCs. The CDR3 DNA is TGTGCCAGCAGCCCGCAACAGGGAGAAAAACTGTTTTTT. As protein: CASSPQQGEKLFF. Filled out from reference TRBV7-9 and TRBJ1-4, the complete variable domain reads DTGVSQNPRHKITKRGQNVTFRCDPISEHNRLYWYRQTLGQGPEFLTYFQNEAQLEKSRLLSDRFSAERPKGSFSTLEIQRTEQGDSAMYLCASSPQQGEKLFFGSGTQLSVL.